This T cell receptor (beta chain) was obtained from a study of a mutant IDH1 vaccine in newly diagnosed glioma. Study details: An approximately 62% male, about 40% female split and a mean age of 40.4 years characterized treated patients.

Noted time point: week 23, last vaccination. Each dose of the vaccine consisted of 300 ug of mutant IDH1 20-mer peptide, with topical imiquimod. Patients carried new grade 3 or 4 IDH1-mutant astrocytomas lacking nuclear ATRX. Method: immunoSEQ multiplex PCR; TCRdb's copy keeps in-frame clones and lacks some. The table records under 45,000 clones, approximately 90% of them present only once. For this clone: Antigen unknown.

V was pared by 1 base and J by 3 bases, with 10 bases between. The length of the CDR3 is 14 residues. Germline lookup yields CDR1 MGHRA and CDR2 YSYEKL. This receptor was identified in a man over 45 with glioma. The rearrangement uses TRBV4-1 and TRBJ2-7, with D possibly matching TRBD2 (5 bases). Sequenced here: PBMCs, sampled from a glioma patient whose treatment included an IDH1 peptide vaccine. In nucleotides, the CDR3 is TGCGCCAGCAGCCAAGGGGCAGAGGGCTACGAGCAGTACTTC. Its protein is CASSQGAEGYEQYF.